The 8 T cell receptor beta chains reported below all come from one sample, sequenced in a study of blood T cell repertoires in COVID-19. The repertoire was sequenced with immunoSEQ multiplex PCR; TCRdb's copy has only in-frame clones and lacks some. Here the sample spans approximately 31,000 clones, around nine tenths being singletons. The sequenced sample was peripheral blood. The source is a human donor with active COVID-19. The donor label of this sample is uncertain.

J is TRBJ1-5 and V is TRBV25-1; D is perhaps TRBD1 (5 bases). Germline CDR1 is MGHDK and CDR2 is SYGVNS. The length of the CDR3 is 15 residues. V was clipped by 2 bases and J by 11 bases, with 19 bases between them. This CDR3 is CASSEVVRGGSAQHF. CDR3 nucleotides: TGTGCCAGCAGTGAAGTAGTCCGCGGGGGGTCCGCCCAGCATTTT. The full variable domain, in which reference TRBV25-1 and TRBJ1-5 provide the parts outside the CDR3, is EADIYQTPRYLVIGTGKKITLECSQTMGHDKMYWYQQDPGMELHLIHYSYGVNSTEKGDLSSESTVSRIRTEHFPLTLESARPSHTSQYLCASSEVVRGGSAQHFGDGTRLSIL.

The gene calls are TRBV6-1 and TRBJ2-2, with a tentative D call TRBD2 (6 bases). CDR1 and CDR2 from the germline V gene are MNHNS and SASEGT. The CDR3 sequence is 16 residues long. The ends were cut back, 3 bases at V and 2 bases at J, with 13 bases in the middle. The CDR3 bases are TGTGCCAGCAGTGACCTACAGCGGGCTAACACCGGGGAGCTGTTTTTT. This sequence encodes CASSDLQRANTGELFF.

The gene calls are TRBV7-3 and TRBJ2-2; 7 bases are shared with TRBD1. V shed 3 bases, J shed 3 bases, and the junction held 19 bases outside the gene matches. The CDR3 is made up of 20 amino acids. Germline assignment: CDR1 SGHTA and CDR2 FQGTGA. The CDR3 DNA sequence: TGTGCCAGCAGCTTCTCCCTTACGGTAGTAAGGGGGCTTGACACCGGGGAGCTGTTTTTT. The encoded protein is CASSFSLTVVRGLDTGELFF.

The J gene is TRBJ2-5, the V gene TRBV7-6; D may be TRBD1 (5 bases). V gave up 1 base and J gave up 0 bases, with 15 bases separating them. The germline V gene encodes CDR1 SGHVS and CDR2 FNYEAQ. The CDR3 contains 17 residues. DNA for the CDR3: TGTGCCAGCAGCTTAGTGTCGGCAGGGTATTACCAAGAGACCCAGTACTTC. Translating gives CASSLVSAGYYQETQYF.

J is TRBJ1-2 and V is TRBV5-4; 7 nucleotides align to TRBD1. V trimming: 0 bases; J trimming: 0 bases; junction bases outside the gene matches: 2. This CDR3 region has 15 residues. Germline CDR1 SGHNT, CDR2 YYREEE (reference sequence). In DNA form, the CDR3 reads TGTGCCAGCAGCTTGGGGGACAGAACTAACTATGGCTACACCTTC. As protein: CASSLGDRTNYGYTF.

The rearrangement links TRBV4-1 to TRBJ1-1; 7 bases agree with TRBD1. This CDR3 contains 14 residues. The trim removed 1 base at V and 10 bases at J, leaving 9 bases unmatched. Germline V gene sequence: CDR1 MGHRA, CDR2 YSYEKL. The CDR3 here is CASSQGTGSRAAFF. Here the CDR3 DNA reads TGCGCCAGCAGCCAAGGGACAGGTTCGCGTGCAGCTTTCTTT.

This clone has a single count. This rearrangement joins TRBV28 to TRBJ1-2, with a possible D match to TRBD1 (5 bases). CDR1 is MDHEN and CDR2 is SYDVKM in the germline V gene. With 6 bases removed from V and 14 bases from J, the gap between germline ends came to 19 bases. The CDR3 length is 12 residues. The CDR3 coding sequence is TGTGCCAGCAGCCCCGGGGGTGGCGGCCTAACCTTC. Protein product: CASSPGGGGLTF.

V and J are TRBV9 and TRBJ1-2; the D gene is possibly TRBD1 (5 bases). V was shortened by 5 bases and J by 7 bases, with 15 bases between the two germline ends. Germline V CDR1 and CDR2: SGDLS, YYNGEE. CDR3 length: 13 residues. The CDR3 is CASRQGGGGGYTF. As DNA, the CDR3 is TGTGCCAGCAGGCAGGGAGGAGGCGGTGGCTACACCTTC.